This T cell receptor beta chain was retrieved from a study of T cells after yellow fever vaccination. TCRdb independently ran MiXCR on the 5' RACE reads; one entry per CDR3 protein. This sample yields 120,000 or so distinct CDR3 sequences, of which about 16% are seen a single time; around 46% belongs to the top ten. This clonotype was detected many times. Specimen: CD8+ T cells sorted from PBMCs, collected 5 days after the yellow fever booster vaccination. The receptor was derived from a man aged 18-30 years who received the YFV17D yellow fever vaccine.

The CDR3 sequence is CATRDSNSGNTIYF. CDR3 in DNA: TGTGCCACCCGGGACAGCAATTCTGGAAACACCATATATTTT. V and J are TRBV10-3 and TRBJ1-3, with 7 bases aligning to TRBD1. CDR3 length: 14 residues. Germline CDR1 ENHRY, CDR2 SYGVKD. Germline trimming cut 10 bases from V and 1 base from J; bases unmatched to any gene: 7.